This T cell receptor beta chain derives from a study of vaccination and CD4 T cells after COVID-19. The Oncomine TCR Beta short-read assay generated sequence data from the DNA of cultured CD4+ T cells. Genomic DNA was drawn out of CD4+ T cells grown in culture. TCRdb redid the calling of the PCR reads with MiXCR, one entry per CDR3 protein. The table records 13,000 or so distinct CDR3 sequences, over 50% of them present only once. Treatment described: 10-day PBMC culture with coronavirus spike peptide pools or control peptides (ViraFEST assay). After expanding antigen-specific T cells with peptide pools, ViraFEST sequenced their TCRs. V was pared by 0 bases and J by 1 base, with 10 bases between. The V gene's germline CDR1 is SGHRS and CDR2 YFSETQ. The CDR3 consists of 15 residues. This clonotype was detected only once. Its matching antigen is unknown.

The TCR sequence derives from a human donor with COVID-19. The rearrangement uses TRBV5-1 and TRBJ1-1, with D uncertain. The sample in question was cultured CD4+ T cells from blood, obtained after SARS-CoV-2 vaccination. DNA of the CDR3: TGCGCCAGCAGCTTGGGCCCAGAGGGGAACACTGAAGCTTTCTTT. It translates to CASSLGPEGNTEAFF.